This T cell receptor (beta chain) is from a study of blood T cells in healthy people across ages. Notes on the study in general: With age, beta diversity per million T cells declined roughly linearly, significantly by 40.

With a J-beta primer mix and a sample-barcoded 5' primer, a second PCR ran about 7 to 12 cycles. The authors tagged each cDNA molecule using a template-switch adaptor with 12 random nucleotides. TCRdb fed the 5' RACE reads into MiXCR, producing one record per CDR3 protein. Among around 1,000,000 distinct CDR3 sequences listed, about 25% were seen once. Trimming at V came to 6 bases and at J to 8 bases, leaving 6 bases not matched to a gene. Germline lookup yields CDR1 SGHVS and CDR2 FQNEAQ. The CDR3 has 13 residues. As concerns this clonotype: The antigen is not known.

This sample was shared with a second study, whose subject was T cells of mothers and their children. That report notes: Material was donated by three healthy Caucasian mothers and their six children. The TCR beta CDR3 read count exceeded 8.5 million for each mother and was a few million for each child.

This clonotype was sampled from a girl aged 2 to 10 in good health. The source material was blood. The chain joins TRBV7-8 to TRBJ2-1, with TRBD2 identical over 8 bases. The CDR3 DNA sequence: TGTGCCAGCAGTCCGGGAGGGGGGCATGAGCAGTTCTTC. Its translation is CASSPGGGHEQFF.